This TCR beta chain emerged from a study of cytomegalovirus exposure and HLA in healthy donors. About the research overall: About 179 million T cells yielded 117 million unique TCR beta sequences in earlier analysis.

In the case of this clone: Its antigen is unknown.

Germline CDR1 is SEHNR and CDR2 is FQNEAQ (reference sequence). With 3 bases clipped from V and 5 bases from J, the junction kept 2 bases outside the gene matches. CDR3 length: 14 amino acids. Findings and limits, study-wide: According to reports, the classifier identified cytomegalovirus status with high specificity and sensitivity. A later analysis found most CMV-associated TCR beta chains apparently HLA-restricted. It was 150 to 200 TCR beta chains that were listed as cytomegalovirus-associated.

It was with 60 Vbeta and 13 Jbeta primers that the PCR ran. The table came from immunoSEQ multiplex PCR; TCRdb's copy has only in-frame clones and leaves some out. The sample features roughly 150,000 clones, with around 1.5% in its top ten. The J gene is TRBJ1-1, the V gene TRBV7-9, with 11 bases fitting TRBD1. Sequenced input: PBMCs. The receptor was derived from a woman aged 50 to 60 in good health and CMV-seronegative. The CDR3 nucleotides read TGTGCCAGCAGCTTGGGACAGGGGGAAACTGAAGCTTTCTTT. Residues: CASSLGQGETEAFF.